This TCR beta chain was found in a study of T cells after yellow fever vaccination. This CDR3 has 14 amino acids. With V trimmed by 4 bases and J by 10 bases, 9 bases remained unmatched. Germline V gives CDR1 ENHRY, CDR2 SYGVKD. This clonotype has at least ten counts. TCRdb processed the 5' RACE reads anew with MiXCR; each CDR3 protein has one entry. This sample has 300,000 or so distinct CDR3 sequences, with 8.1% found just once. The sequence was obtained from a young man who received the YFV17D yellow fever vaccine. The source material was PBMCs, sampled about 49 days after the first yellow fever vaccination. The chain has TRBV10-3 and TRBJ2-1, with 8 bases lining up with TRBD2. In DNA form, the CDR3 reads TGTGCCATCAGTGGGGCGGGGGGCGTCGGAGAGCAGTTCTTC. This sequence encodes CAISGAGGVGEQFF.